Given below is one T cell receptor (beta chain) in context. The antigen remains unidentified. These data originate in a study of blood T cells in healthy people across ages. The study, taken as a whole, reports: Naive CD4+ cell counts and diversity both ran higher in long-lived than in aged donors. Roughly linear age-related decline in beta diversity appeared, significant by age 40.

Germline V gene sequence: CDR1 GTSNPN, CDR2 SVGIG (reference sequence). V was trimmed by 1 base and J by 2 bases, leaving 5 bases between them. The CDR3 length is 12 residues. A second PCR, run for about 6 to 11 cycles, used a sample-barcoded 5' primer plus a J-beta primer mix. TCRdb reprocessed the 5' RACE reads with MiXCR, giving one entry per CDR3 protein. The sample consists of just over 800,000 distinct CDR3 sequences, around two thirds of them appearing once. The chain links TRBV30 to TRBJ1-2, with D perhaps matching TRBD1 (5 bases). The source of this sequence is a young man in good health. The specimen was blood. CDR3 sequence: CAWSGDNYGYTF. In nucleotides, the CDR3 is TGTGCCTGGAGTGGGGACAACTATGGCTACACCTTC.